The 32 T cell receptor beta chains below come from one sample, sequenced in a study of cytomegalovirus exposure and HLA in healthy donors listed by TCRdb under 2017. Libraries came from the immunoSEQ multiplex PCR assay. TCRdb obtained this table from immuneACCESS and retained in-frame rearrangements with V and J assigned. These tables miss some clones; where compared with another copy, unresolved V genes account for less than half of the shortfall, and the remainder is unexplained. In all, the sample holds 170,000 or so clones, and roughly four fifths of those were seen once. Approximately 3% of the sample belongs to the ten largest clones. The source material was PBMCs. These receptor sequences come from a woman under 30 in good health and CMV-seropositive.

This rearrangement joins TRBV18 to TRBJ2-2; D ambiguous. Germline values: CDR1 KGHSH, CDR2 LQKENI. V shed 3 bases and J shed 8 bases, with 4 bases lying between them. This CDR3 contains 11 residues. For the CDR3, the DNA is TGTGCCAGCTCACCCCCAGGGGAGCTGTTTTTT. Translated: CASSPPGELFF.

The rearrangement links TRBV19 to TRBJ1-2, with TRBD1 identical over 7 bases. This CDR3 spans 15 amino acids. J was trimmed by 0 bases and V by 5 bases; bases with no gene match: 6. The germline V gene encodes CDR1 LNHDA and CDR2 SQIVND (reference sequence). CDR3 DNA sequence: TGTGCCAGTAGTGAGAGACAGGGAGCTAACTATGGCTACACCTTC. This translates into CASSERQGANYGYTF.

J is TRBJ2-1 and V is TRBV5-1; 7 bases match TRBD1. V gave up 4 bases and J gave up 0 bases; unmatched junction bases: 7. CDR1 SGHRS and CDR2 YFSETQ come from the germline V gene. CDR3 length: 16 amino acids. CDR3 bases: TGCGCCAGCAGCAGACATCAGGGGGACTCCTACAATGAGCAGTTCTTC. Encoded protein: CASSRHQGDSYNEQFF.

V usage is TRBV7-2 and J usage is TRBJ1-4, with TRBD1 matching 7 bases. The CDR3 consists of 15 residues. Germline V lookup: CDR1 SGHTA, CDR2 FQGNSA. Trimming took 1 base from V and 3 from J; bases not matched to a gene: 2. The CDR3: CASSLGRGSNEKLFF. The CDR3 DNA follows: TGTGCCAGCAGCTTAGGCAGGGGGTCTAATGAAAAACTGTTTTTT.

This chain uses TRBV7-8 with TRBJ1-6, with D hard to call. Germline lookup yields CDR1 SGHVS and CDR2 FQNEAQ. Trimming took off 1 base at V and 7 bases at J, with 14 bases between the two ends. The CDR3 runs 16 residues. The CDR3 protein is CASSLGWAGSNSPLHF. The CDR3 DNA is TGTGCCAGCAGCTTAGGTTGGGCAGGATCCAATTCACCCCTCCACTTT.

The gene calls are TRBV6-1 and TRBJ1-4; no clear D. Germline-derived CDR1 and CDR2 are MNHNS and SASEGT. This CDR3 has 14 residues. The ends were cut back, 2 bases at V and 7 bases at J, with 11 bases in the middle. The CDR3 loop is CASSEMVFGEKLFF. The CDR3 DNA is TGTGCCAGCAGTGAAATGGTTTTCGGTGAAAAACTGTTTTTT.

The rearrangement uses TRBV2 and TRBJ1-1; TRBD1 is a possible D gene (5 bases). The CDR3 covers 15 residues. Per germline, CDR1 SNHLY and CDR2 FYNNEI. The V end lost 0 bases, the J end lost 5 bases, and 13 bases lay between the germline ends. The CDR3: CASSEAPSRVTEAFF. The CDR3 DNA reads TGTGCCAGCAGTGAAGCGCCTTCCAGGGTAACTGAAGCTTTCTTT. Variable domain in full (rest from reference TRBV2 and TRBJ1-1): EPEVTQTPSHQVTQMGQEVILRCVPISNHLYFYWYRQILGQKVEFLVSFYNNEISEKSEIFDDQFSVERPDGSNFTLKIRSTKLEDSAMYFCASSEAPSRVTEAFFGQGTRLTVV.

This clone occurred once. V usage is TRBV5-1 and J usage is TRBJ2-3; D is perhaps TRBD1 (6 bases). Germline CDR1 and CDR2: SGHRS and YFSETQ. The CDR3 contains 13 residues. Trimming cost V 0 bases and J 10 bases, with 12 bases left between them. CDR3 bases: TGCGCCAGCAGCTTGGAGGGGGTTAGCGCGCAGTATTTT. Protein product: CASSLEGVSAQYF.

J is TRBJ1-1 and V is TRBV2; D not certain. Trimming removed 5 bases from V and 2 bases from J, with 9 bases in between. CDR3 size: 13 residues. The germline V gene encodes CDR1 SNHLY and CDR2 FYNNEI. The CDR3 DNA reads TGTGCCAGCAGTCAGGCCATCAACACTGAAGCTTTCTTT. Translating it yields CASSQAINTEAFF. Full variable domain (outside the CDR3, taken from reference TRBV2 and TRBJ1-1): EPEVTQTPSHQVTQMGQEVILRCVPISNHLYFYWYRQILGQKVEFLVSFYNNEISEKSEIFDDQFSVERPDGSNFTLKIRSTKLEDSAMYFCASSQAINTEAFFGQGTRLTVV.

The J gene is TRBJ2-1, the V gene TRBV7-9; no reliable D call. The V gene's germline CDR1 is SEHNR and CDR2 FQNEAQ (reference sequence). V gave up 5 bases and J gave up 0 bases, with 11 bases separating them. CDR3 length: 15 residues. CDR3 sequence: CASSVSESSYNEQFF. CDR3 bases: TGTGCCAGCAGCGTGTCGGAGAGCTCCTACAATGAGCAGTTCTTC.

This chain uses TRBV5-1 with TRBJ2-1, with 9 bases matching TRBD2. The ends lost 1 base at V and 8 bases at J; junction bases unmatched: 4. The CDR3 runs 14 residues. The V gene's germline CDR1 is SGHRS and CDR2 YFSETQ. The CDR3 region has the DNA TGCGCCAGCAGCTTGTTAGCGGGGGCCGATGAGCAGTTCTTC. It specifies CASSLLAGADEQFF. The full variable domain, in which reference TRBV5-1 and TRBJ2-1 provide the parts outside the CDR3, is KAGVTQTPRYLIKTRGQQVTLSCSPISGHRSVSWYQQTPGQGLQFLFEYFSETQRNKGNFPGRFSGRQFSNSRSEMNVSTLELGDSALYLCASSLLAGADEQFFGPGTRLTVL.

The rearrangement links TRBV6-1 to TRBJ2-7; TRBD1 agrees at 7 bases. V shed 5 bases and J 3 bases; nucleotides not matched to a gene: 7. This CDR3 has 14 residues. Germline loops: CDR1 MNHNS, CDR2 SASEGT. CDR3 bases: TGTGCCAGCAGTAAGGAGACAGGGAACTACGAGCAGTACTTC. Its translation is CASSKETGNYEQYF.

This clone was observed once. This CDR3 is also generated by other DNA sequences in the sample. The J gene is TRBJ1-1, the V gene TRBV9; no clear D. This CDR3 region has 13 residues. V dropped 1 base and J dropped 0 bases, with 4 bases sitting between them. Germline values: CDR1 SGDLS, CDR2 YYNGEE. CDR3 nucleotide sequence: TGTGCCAGCAGCGTATCCATGAACACTGAAGCTTTCTTT. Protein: CASSVSMNTEAFF.

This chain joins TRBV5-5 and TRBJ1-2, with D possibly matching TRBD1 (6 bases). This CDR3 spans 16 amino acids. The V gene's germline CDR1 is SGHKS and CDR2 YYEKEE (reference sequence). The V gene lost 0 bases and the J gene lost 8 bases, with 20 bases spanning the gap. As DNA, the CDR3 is TGTGCCAGCAGCTTGGACTTGGGGGCCCCCGGATGGGGCTACACCTTC. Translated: CASSLDLGAPGWGYTF.

The CDR3 loop reads CASSLGTGNRIDTIYF. The CDR3 nucleotides are TGCGCCAGCAGTCTCGGGACAGGGAATAGGATTGACACCATATATTTT. J is TRBJ1-3 and V is TRBV5-1; the match to TRBD1 covers 9 bases. The CDR3 spans 16 residues. V was clipped by 5 bases and J by 8 bases; unmatched bases: 14. Germline values: CDR1 SGHRS, CDR2 YFSETQ.

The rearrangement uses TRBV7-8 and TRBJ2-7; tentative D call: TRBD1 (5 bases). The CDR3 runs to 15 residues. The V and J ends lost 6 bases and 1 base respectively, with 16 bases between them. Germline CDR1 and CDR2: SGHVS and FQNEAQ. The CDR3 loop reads CASSPYGRASYEQYF. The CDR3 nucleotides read TGTGCCAGCAGTCCTTATGGCAGGGCTTCCTACGAGCAGTACTTC.

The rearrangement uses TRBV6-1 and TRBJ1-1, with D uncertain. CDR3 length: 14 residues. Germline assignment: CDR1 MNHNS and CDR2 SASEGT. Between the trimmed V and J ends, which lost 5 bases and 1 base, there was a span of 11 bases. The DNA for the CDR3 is TGTGCCAGCAGTACCAATCGGTGGAACACTGAAGCTTTCTTT. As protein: CASSTNRWNTEAFF.

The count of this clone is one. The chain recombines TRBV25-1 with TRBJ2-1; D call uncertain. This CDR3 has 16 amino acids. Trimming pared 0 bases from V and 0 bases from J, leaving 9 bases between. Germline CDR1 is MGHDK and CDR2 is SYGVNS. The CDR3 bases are TGTGCCAGCAGTGAATACCCCCTCCCCTCCTACAATGAGCAGTTCTTC. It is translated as CASSEYPLPSYNEQFF.

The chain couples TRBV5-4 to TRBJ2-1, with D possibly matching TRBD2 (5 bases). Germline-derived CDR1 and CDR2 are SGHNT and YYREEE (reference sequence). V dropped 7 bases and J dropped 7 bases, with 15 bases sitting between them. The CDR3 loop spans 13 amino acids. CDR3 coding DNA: TGTGCCAGCTCCGTCCTGGAGGCGAATGAGCAGTTCTTC. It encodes CASSVLEANEQFF.

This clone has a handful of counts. CDR3 DNA sequence: TGTGCCAGCAGTGAGACAGGGATCCCTAATCAGCCCCAGCATTTT. This encodes CASSETGIPNQPQHF. The V gene is TRBV6-6, the J gene TRBJ1-5; 7 bases agree with TRBD1. J lost 4 bases, V lost 5 bases, and 8 bases had no gene match. The CDR3 has 15 residues. Germline V gene sequence: CDR1 MNHNY, CDR2 SVGAGI (reference sequence).

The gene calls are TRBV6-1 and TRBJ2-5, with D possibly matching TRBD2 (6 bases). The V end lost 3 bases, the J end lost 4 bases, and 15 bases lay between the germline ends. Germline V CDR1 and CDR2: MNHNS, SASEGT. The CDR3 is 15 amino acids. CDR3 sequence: CASSDLRLGRETQYF. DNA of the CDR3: TGTGCCAGCAGTGATTTGAGACTAGGACGAGAGACCCAGTACTTC.

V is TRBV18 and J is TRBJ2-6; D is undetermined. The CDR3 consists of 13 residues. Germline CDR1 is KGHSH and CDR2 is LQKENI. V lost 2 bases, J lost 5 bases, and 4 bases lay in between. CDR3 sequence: CASSPGRANVLTF. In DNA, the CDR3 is TGTGCCAGCTCACCAGGCCGGGCCAACGTCCTGACTTTC. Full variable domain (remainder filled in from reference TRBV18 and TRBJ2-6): NAGVMQNPRHLVRRRGQEARLRCSPMKGHSHVYWYRQLPEEGLKFMVYLQKENIIDESGMPKERFSAEFPKEGPSILRIQQVVRGDSAAYFCASSPGRANVLTFGAGSRLTVL.

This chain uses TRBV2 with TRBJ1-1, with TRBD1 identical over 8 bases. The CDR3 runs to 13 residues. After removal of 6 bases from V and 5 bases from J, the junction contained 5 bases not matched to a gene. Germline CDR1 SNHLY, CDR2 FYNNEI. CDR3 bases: TGTGCCAGCAGGGGGACAGGCCCAACTGAAGCTTTCTTT. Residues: CASRGTGPTEAFF. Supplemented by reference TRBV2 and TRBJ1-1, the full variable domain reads EPEVTQTPSHQVTQMGQEVILRCVPISNHLYFYWYRQILGQKVEFLVSFYNNEISEKSEIFDDQFSVERPDGSNFTLKIRSTKLEDSAMYFCASRGTGPTEAFFGQGTRLTVV.

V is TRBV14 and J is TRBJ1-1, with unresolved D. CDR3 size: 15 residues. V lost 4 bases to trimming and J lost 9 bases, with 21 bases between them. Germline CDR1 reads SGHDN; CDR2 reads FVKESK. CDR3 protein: CASSRNSGSEVKAFF. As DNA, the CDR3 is TGTGCCAGCAGCCGAAATAGCGGGAGCGAGGTGAAAGCTTTCTTT.

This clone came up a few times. The CDR3 nucleotides read TGCGCCAGCAGCTTAGAAGCGGGTCCCTACGAGCAGTACTTC. Protein product: CASSLEAGPYEQYF. This chain uses TRBV4-1 with TRBJ2-7, with TRBD2 as a possible D gene (6 bases). V gave up 5 bases and J gave up 2 bases, with 13 bases separating them. Germline V gene sequence: CDR1 MGHRA, CDR2 YSYEKL. This CDR3 is built from 14 residues.

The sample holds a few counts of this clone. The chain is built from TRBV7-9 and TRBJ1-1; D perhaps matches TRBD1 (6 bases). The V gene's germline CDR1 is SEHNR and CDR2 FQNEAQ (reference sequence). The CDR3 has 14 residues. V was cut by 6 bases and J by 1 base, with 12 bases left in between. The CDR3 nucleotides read TGTGCCAGCAGGGGAACAGGGTGGAACACTGAAGCTTTCTTT. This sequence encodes CASRGTGWNTEAFF.

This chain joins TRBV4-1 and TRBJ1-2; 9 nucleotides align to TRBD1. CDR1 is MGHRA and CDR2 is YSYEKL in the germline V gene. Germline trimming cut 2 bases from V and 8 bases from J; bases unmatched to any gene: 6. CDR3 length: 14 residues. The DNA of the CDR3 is TGCGCCAGCAGCCAACCCGGGACAGGGAGAGGCTACACCTTC. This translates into CASSQPGTGRGYTF.

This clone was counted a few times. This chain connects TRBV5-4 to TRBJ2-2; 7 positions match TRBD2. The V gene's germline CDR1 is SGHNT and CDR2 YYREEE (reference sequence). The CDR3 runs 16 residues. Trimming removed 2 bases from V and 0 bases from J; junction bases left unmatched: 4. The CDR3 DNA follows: TGTGCCAGCAGCTTTGCCAGCGGGGCGAACACCGGGGAGCTGTTTTTT. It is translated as CASSFASGANTGELFF.

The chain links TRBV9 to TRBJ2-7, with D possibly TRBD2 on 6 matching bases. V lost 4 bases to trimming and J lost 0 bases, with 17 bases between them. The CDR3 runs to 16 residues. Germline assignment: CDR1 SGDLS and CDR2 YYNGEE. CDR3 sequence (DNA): TGTGCCAGCAGCAGGAACGCTCGGGGGAGCTCCTACGAGCAGTACTTC. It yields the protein CASSRNARGSSYEQYF.

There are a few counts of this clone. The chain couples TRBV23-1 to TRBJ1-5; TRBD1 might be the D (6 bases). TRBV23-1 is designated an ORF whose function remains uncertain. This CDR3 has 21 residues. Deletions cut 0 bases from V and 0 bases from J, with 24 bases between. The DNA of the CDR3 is TGCGCCAGCAGTCAATCGGAGCCTCGGTTGACAGGCGGCTATAGCAATCAGCCCCAGCATTTT. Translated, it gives CASSQSEPRLTGGYSNQPQHF.

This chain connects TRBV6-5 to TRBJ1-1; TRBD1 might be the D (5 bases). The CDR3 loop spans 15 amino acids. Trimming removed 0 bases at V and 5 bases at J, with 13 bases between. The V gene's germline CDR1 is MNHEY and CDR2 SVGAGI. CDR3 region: CASSYSWAGKTEAFF. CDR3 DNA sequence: TGTGCCAGCAGTTACTCGTGGGCAGGGAAGACTGAAGCTTTCTTT.

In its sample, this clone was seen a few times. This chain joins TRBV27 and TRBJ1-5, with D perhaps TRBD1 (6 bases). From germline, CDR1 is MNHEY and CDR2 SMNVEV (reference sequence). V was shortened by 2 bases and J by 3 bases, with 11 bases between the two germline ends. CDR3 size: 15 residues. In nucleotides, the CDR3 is TGTGCCAGCAGTTTACAGGGGATGAACAATCAGCCCCAGCATTTT. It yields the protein CASSLQGMNNQPQHF.